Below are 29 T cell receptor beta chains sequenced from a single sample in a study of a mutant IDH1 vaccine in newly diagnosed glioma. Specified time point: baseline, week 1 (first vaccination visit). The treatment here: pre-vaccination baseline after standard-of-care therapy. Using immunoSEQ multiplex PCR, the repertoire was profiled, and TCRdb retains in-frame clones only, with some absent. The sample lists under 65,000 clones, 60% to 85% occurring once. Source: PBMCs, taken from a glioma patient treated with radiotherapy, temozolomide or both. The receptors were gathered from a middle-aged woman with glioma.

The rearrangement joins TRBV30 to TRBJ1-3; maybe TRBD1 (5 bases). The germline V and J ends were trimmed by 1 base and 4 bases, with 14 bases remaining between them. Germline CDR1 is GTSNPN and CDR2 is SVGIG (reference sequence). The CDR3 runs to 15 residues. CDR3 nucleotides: TGTGCCTGGAGTGGAAAGGACACGGGGGGAAACACCATATATTTT. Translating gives CAWSGKDTGGNTIYF.

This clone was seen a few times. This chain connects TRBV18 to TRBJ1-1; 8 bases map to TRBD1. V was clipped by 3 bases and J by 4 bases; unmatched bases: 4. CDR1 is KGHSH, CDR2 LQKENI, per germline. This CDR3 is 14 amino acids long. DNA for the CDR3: TGTGCCAGCTCACCTAATGGACAGGGCACTGAAGCTTTCTTT. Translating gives CASSPNGQGTEAFF.

The CDR3 coding sequence is TGTGCCAGCAGTGACAGGGGGGGGAACACTGAAGCTTTCTTT. Protein product: CASSDRGGNTEAFF. V and J are TRBV6-6 and TRBJ1-1, with 9 bases aligning to TRBD1. Looked up from germline, CDR1 is MNHNY and CDR2 is SVGAGI (reference sequence). Trimming at V came to 5 bases and at J to 1 base, leaving 2 bases not matched to a gene. The length of the CDR3 is 14 residues.

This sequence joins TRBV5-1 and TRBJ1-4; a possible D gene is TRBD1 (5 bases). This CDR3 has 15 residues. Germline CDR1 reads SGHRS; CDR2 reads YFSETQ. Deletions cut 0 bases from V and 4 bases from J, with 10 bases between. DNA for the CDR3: TGCGCCAGCAGCTTGGGGACAAGCCGTAATGAAAAACTGTTTTTT. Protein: CASSLGTSRNEKLFF.

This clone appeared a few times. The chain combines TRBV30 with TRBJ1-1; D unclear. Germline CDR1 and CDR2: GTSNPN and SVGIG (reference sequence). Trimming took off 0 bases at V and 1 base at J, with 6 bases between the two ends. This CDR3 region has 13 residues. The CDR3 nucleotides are TGTGCCTGGAGTGTTTCAGAGAACACTGAAGCTTTCTTT. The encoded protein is CAWSVSENTEAFF.

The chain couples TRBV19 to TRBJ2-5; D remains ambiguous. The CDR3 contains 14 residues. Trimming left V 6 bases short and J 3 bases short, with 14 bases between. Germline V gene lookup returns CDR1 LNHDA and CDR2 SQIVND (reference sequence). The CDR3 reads CASSPGPVKETQYF. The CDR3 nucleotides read TGTGCCAGTAGCCCTGGACCCGTGAAAGAGACCCAGTACTTC.

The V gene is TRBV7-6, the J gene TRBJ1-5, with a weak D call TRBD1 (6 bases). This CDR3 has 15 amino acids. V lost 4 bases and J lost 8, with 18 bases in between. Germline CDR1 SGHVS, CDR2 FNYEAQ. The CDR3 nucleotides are TGTGCCAGCAGCTCAGAAGTGACAGGTGTGAAGCCCCAGCATTTT. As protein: CASSSEVTGVKPQHF.

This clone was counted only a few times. The CDR3 protein is CTSRRGSGETKYF. In nucleotides, the CDR3 is TGCACCTCTCGTCGGGGTTCGGGGGAGACAAAGTACTTC. The V and J genes are TRBV1 and TRBJ2-5; TRBD2 was called by the table and not checked on the DNA. TRBV1 is designated a pseudogene. The CDR3 is 13 residues long.

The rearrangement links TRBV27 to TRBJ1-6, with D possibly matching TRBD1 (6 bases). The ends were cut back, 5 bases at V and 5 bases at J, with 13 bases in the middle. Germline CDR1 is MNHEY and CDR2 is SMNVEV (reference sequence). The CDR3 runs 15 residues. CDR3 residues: CASSRQGWDNSPLHF. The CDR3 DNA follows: TGTGCCAGCAGTCGGCAGGGGTGGGATAATTCACCCCTCCACTTT.

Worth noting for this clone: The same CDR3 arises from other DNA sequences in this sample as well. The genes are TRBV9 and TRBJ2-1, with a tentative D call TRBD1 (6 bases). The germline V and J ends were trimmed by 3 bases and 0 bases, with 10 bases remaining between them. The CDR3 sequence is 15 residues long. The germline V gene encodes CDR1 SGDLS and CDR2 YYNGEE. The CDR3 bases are TGTGCCAGCAGCGAGACAGGTGACTCCTACAATGAGCAGTTCTTC. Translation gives CASSETGDSYNEQFF.

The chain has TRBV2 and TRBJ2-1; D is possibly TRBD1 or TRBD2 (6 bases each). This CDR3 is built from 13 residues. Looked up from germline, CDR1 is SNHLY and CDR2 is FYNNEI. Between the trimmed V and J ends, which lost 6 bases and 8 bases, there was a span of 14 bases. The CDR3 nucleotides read TGTGCCAGCAGATCACGGGGGCTGGATGAGCAGTTCTTC. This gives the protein CASRSRGLDEQFF.

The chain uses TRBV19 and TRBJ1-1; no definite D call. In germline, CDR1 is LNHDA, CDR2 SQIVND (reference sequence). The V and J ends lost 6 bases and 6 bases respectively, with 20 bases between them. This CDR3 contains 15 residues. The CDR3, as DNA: TGTGCCAGTAGCCCCTGGGTCTCCGGTGGGGCTGAAGCTTTCTTT. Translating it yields CASSPWVSGGAEAFF.

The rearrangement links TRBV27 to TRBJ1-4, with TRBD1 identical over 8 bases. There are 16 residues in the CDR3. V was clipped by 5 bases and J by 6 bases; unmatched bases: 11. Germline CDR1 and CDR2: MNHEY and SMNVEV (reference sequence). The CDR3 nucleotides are TGTGCCAGCAGTCCCCACGGAACAGGGGGGGATGAAAAACTGTTTTTT. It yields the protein CASSPHGTGGDEKLFF. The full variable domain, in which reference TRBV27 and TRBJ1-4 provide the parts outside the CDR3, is EAQVTQNPRYLITVTGKKLTVTCSQNMNHEYMSWYRQDPGLGLRQIYYSMNVEVTDKGDVPEGYKVSRKEKRNFPLILESPSPNQTSLYFCASSPHGTGGDEKLFFGSGTQLSVL.

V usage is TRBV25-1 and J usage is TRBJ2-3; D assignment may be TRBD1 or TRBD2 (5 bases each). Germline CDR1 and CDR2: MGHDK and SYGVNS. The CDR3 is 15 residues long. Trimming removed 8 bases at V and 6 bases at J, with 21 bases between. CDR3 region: CASGDPGPPRDTQYF. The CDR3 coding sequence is TGTGCCAGCGGAGATCCGGGACCACCCCGGGATACGCAGTATTTT.

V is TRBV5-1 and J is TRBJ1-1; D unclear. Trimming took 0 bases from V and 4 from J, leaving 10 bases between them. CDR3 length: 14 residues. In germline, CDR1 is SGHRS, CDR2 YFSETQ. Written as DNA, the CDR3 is TGCGCCAGCAGCTTGGAGTGGATAAGCACTGAAGCTTTCTTT. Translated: CASSLEWISTEAFF.

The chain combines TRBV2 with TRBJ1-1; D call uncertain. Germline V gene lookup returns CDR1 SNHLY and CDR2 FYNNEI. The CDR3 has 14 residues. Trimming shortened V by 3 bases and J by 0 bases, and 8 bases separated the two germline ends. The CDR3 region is CASSEQVMNTEAFF. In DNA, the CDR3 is TGTGCCAGCAGTGAGCAGGTAATGAACACTGAAGCTTTCTTT.

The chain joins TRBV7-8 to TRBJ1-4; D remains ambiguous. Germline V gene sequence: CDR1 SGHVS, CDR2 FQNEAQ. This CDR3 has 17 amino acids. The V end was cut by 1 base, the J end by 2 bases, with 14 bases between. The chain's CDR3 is CASSLVPGAVTNEKLFF. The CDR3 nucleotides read TGTGCCAGCAGCTTAGTCCCGGGTGCGGTGACTAATGAAAAACTGTTTTTT.

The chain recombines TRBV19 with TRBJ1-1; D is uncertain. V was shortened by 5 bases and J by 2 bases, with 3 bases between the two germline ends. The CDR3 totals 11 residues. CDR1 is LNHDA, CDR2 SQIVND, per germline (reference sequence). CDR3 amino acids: CASSSNTEAFF. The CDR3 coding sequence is TGTGCCAGTAGTTCTAACACTGAAGCTTTCTTT.

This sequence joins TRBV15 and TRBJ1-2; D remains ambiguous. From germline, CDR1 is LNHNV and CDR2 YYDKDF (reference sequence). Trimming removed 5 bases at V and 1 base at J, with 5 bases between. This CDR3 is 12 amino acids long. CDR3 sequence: CATSLDNYGYTF. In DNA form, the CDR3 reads TGTGCCACCAGCTTGGATAACTATGGCTACACCTTC.

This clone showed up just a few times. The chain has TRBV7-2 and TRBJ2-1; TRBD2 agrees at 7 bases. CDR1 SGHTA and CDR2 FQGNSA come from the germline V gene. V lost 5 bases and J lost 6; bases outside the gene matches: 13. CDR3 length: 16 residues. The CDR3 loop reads CASSQPPTTSRNEQFF. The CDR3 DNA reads TGTGCCAGCAGCCAACCCCCTACGACTAGCCGCAATGAGCAGTTCTTC.

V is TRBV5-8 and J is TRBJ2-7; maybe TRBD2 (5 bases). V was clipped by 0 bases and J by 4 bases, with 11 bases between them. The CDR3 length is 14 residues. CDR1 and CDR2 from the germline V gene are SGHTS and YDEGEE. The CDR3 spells CASSLGKGGYEQYF. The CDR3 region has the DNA TGTGCCAGCAGCTTGGGGAAGGGCGGGTACGAGCAGTACTTC.

The chain's CDR3 is CASSFRDGTYEQYF. The DNA of the CDR3 is TGTGCCAGCAGTTTCCGGGACGGCACCTACGAGCAGTACTTC. The chain combines TRBV27 with TRBJ2-7; D is perhaps TRBD1 or TRBD2 (5 bases each). Germline V gene data show CDR1 as MNHEY and CDR2 as SMNVEV (reference sequence). Between the trimmed V and J ends, which lost 3 bases and 2 bases, there was a span of 11 bases. This CDR3 spans 14 amino acids.

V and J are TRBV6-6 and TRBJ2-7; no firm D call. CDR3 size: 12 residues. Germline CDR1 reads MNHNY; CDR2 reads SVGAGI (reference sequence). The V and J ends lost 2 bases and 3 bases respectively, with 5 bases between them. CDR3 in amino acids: CASSYGRYEQYF. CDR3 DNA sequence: TGTGCCAGCAGTTACGGGCGCTACGAGCAGTACTTC.

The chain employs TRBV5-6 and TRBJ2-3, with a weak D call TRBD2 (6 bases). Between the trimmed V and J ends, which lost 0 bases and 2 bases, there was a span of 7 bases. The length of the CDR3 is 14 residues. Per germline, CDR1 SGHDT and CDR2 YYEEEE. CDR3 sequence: CASSLGGDTDTQYF. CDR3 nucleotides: TGTGCCAGCAGCTTGGGGGGGGACACAGATACGCAGTATTTT. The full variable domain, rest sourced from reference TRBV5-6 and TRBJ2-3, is DAGVTQSPTHLIKTRGQQVTLRCSPKSGHDTVSWYQQALGQGPQFIFQYYEEEERQRGNFPDRFSGHQFPNYSSELNVNALLLGDSALYLCASSLGGDTDTQYFGPGTRLTVL.

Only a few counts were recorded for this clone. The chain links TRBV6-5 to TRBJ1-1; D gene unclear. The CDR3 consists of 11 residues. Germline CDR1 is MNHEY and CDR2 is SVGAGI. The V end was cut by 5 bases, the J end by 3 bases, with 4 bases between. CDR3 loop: CASSRDTEAFF. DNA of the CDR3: TGTGCCAGCAGTCGGGACACTGAAGCTTTCTTT.

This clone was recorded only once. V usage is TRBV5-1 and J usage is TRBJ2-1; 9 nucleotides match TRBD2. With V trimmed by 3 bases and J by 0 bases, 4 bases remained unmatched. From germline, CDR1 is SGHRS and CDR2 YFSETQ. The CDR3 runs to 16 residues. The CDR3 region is CASSSLSGSSYNEQFF. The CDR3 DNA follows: TGCGCCAGCAGCTCCCTTAGCGGGAGCTCCTACAATGAGCAGTTCTTC.

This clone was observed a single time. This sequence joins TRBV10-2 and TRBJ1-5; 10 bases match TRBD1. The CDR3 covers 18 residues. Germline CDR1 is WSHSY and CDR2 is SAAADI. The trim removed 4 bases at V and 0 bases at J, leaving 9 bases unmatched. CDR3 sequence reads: CASSGHRGTGDSNQPQHF. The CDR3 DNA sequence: TGCGCCAGCAGTGGACATCGGGGGACAGGGGATAGCAATCAGCCCCAGCATTTT.

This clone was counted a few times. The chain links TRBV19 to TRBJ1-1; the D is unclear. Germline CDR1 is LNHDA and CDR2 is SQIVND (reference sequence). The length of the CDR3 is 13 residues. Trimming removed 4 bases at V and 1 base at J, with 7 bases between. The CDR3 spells CASSNTRNTEAFF. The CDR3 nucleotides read TGTGCCAGTAGTAATACGAGGAACACTGAAGCTTTCTTT.

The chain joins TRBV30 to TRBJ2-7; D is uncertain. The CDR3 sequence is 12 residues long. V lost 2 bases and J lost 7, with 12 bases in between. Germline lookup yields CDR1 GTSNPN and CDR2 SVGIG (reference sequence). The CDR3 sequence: CAWSPRWGEQYF. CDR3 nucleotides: TGTGCCTGGAGTCCCCGGTGGGGAGAGCAGTACTTC.